The clone carrying this T cell receptor (beta chain) has at least ten counts. Its cognate antigen is unknown. The data stem from a study of T cells after yellow fever vaccination. Broader study findings: Contaminating bulk clonotypes could be abundant in FACS-sorted repertoires. Although the secondary response was weaker, it peaked faster, at day 5 versus 15.

The germline V gene has CDR1 SGHTA and CDR2 FQGNSA. V was shortened by 0 bases and J by 5 bases, with 7 bases between the two germline ends. The CDR3 is 13 amino acids. Template-switching 5'RACE yielded the TCR cDNA; a universal primer site and UMIs were added in the process. TCRdb processed the 5' RACE reads anew with MiXCR; each CDR3 protein has one entry. The sample lists almost 70,000 distinct CDR3 sequences, under 6.5% occurring once. This receptor was obtained from a man between 18 and 29 years old who received the YFV17D yellow fever vaccine. This chain uses TRBV7-2 with TRBJ1-2; no definite D call. Here the sequenced sample was CD4+ T cells sorted from PBMCs, taken around 15 days after the first yellow fever vaccination. As DNA, the CDR3 is TGTGCCAGCAGCTTAGCGACGGTGTATGGCTACACCTTC. This codes for CASSLATVYGYTF.